The table lists the clone carrying this T cell receptor beta chain with a few counts. What it binds is not known. This specimen belongs to a study of T cell responses to AZD1222 COVID-19 vaccine. The study, taken as a whole, reports: Spike-spanning, vaccine-associated CD4 TCRs were dominant at 160-218 and 743-854. Donors were mostly white British, more females; clonal diversity possibly underestimated.

Germline lookup yields CDR1 LGHNA and CDR2 YNFKEQ. The CDR3 totals 14 residues. V dropped 1 base and J dropped 1 base, with 8 bases sitting between them. TCRdb keeps only in-frame clones here, not all; method: immunoSEQ multiplex PCR. There are 110,000 to 150,000 clones in the sample; 92% occur only once, and over 1.5% lies in the top ten. The clonotype comes from an adult in good health. The V and J genes are TRBV4-2 and TRBJ2-7; TRBD2 might be the D (5 bases). Specimen: peripheral blood, collected on day 0 of AZD1222 vaccination. The CDR3 loop is CASSQVGSSYEQYF. The DNA for the CDR3 is TGTGCCAGCAGCCAAGTTGGGAGTTCCTACGAGCAGTACTTC.